This entry lists 26 T cell receptor beta chains sequenced from one sample in a study of T-cell reconstitution after alpha-beta-depleted transplantation in children. The TCRbeta library incorporated unique molecular identifiers. Using its own MiXCR run on the PCR reads, TCRdb lists one record per CDR3 protein. The data contain around 580,000 distinct CDR3 sequences, about 21% of them singletons. Sample: PBMCs, mostly from graft donor cells, taken 360 days after TCRalphabeta/CD19-depleted stem cell transplant. These receptors all come from a boy less than two years old who had a stem cell transplant for acute myeloid leukemia, so the T cells may come from the graft donor.

This clonotype was observed a few times. V and J are TRBV6-5 and TRBJ2-5; TRBD1 matches at 11 bases. This CDR3 region has 15 residues. CDR1 is MNHEY and CDR2 is SVGAGI in the germline V gene. V lost 2 bases to trimming and J lost 7 bases; unmatched junction nucleotides: 6. CDR3 nucleotides: TGTGCCAGCAGTTACCATCGGGGGACAGGGGGGACCCAGTACTTC. Protein: CASSYHRGTGGTQYF.

Details on this clonotype: This may be a read error: a much more frequent sequence differs by one nucleotide. V usage is TRBV5-1 and J usage is TRBJ2-2; unclear D gene. Germline CDR1 and CDR2: SGHRS and YFSETQ. Trimming took off 0 bases at V and 1 base at J, with 10 bases between the two ends. This CDR3 spans 16 amino acids. This CDR3 is CASSLGATVNTGELFF. The CDR3 DNA follows: TGCGCCAGCAGCTTGGGGGCGACCGTGAACACCGGGGAGCTGTTTTTT.

The rearrangement joins TRBV28 to TRBJ2-7; possible D gene TRBD1, 5 bases. Germline CDR1 MDHEN, CDR2 SYDVKM. The CDR3 is 13 amino acids. The ends were cut back, 5 bases at V and 6 bases at J, with 14 bases in the middle. The CDR3 bases are TGTGCCAGCAGTCTGCCCTCAGGGATCGAGCAGTACGTC. It specifies CASSLPSGIEQYV.

Written as DNA, the CDR3 is TGTGCCAGCAATCCTAGCGGGGGGAATGAGCAGTTCTTC. The encoded protein is CASNPSGGNEQFF. The genes are TRBV25-1 and TRBJ2-1, with TRBD2 matching over 11 bases. After removal of 7 bases from V and 7 bases from J, the junction contained 3 bases not matched to a gene. Germline CDR1 reads MGHDK; CDR2 reads SYGVNS. The CDR3 sequence is 13 residues long.

This clonotype was counted once. This sequence may be a read error, since a much larger clone differs from it by one base. The genes are TRBV7-2 and TRBJ2-1; tentative D call: TRBD1 (5 bases). The V and J ends lost 5 bases and 2 bases respectively, with 10 bases between them. Germline V gene lookup returns CDR1 SGHTA and CDR2 FQGNSA. This CDR3 is 14 amino acids long. In DNA, the CDR3 is TGTGCCAGCAGCGGCAGGGTTCCCTACAATGAGCAGTTCTTC. This translates into CASSGRVPYNEQFF.

The V call is TRBV28, the J call TRBJ1-5; TRBD1 is a possible D gene (5 bases). The germline CDR1 and CDR2 sequences are MDHEN and SYDVKM. V was pared by 2 bases and J by 6 bases, with 8 bases between. This CDR3 has 13 residues. The CDR3 coding sequence is TGTGCCAGCAGTTTAAGGGGTTTTCAGCCCCAGCATTTT. This encodes CASSLRGFQPQHF.

This CDR3 is CASSLIGGGRQEQYF. Here the CDR3 DNA reads TGTGCCAGCAGCTTGATTGGCGGGGGGCGTCAGGAGCAGTACTTC. The chain has TRBV7-9 and TRBJ2-7; 8 bases agree with TRBD2. This CDR3 spans 15 amino acids. Germline-derived CDR1 and CDR2 are SEHNR and FQNEAQ (reference sequence). With V trimmed by 3 bases and J by 7 bases, 11 bases remained unmatched.

This clonotype has a handful of counts. This sequence joins TRBV2 and TRBJ2-1; D is possibly TRBD2 (5 bases). The V gene's germline CDR1 is SNHLY and CDR2 FYNNEI. The CDR3 extends over 15 amino acids. Deletions cut 0 bases from V and 1 base from J, with 7 bases between. The chain's CDR3 is CASSEAWRSYNEQFF. DNA for the CDR3: TGTGCCAGCAGTGAAGCTTGGAGGTCCTACAATGAGCAGTTCTTC.

V gene TRBV20-1 combines with J gene TRBJ1-5; a weak D match, TRBD1 (5 bases). This CDR3 has 15 amino acids. Germline CDR1 DFQATT, CDR2 SNEGSKA (reference sequence). V was trimmed by 0 bases and J by 5 bases, leaving 14 bases between them. CDR3 coding DNA: TGCAGTGCTAGAGATCCTGGACACAATTATCAGCCCCAGCATTTT. Its protein is CSARDPGHNYQPQHF.

This clonotype occurred many times. In DNA, the CDR3 is TGCAGCGTTGAGTCCAGCGGGAGTGAGCAGTACTTC. Amino acids: CSVESSGSEQYF. V is TRBV29-1 and J is TRBJ2-7, with 8 positions matching TRBD2. The V gene's germline CDR1 is SQVTM and CDR2 ANQGSEA. The V gene end was trimmed by 3 bases and the J gene end by 7 bases; junction bases not matched to a gene: 5. The CDR3 runs 12 residues.

The sample holds a few counts of this clonotype. This sequence joins TRBV4-2 and TRBJ1-5; D is unresolved. The CDR3 loop spans 15 amino acids. CDR1 LGHNA and CDR2 YNFKEQ come from the germline V gene. Trimming took 0 bases from V and 0 from J, leaving 6 bases between them. The CDR3 DNA sequence: TGTGCCAGCAGCCAAGAGGGCCATAGCAATCAGCCCCAGCATTTT. Translating gives CASSQEGHSNQPQHF.

The V gene is TRBV9, the J gene TRBJ2-2; TRBD2 matches at 13 bases. Germline V gene data show CDR1 as SGDLS and CDR2 as YYNGEE. V lost 0 bases and J lost 3; bases outside the gene matches: 5. The CDR3 totals 18 residues. In nucleotides, the CDR3 is TGTGCCAGCAGCGTAGCTACTAGCGGGGGGGCCCACACCGGGGAGCTGTTTTTT. This encodes CASSVATSGGAHTGELFF.

This clonotype was recorded at least ten times. This chain joins TRBV27 and TRBJ2-5; D might be TRBD1 (5 bases). This CDR3 is built from 13 residues. V was pared by 6 bases and J by 5 bases, with 13 bases between. CDR1 and CDR2 from the germline V gene are MNHEY and SMNVEV (reference sequence). CDR3 residues: CASSLGVRETQYF. The CDR3 DNA reads TGTGCCAGCAGCCTAGGGGTTCGGGAGACCCAGTACTTC.

Many counts were recorded for this clonotype. The rearrangement links TRBV20-1 to TRBJ2-7, with D possibly TRBD1 on 6 matching bases. Trimming pared 6 bases from V and 4 bases from J, leaving 16 bases between. The germline V gene encodes CDR1 DFQATT and CDR2 SNEGSKA (reference sequence). CDR3 length: 13 residues. DNA for the CDR3: TGCAGTGCCCGGGATGCTCAGGGGTACGAGCAGTACTTC. Translating it yields CSARDAQGYEQYF.

This clonotype was observed a handful of times. This chain connects TRBV4-2 to TRBJ2-3; possible D gene TRBD2, 6 bases. CDR3 length equals 16 residues. Trimming removed 0 bases at V and 4 bases at J, with 14 bases between. Germline V gene data show CDR1 as LGHNA and CDR2 as YNFKEQ. CDR3 loop: CASSQERRGPADTQYF. CDR3 DNA sequence: TGTGCCAGCAGCCAAGAGCGGCGGGGCCCCGCAGATACGCAGTATTTT.

This clonotype was detected a few times. The gene calls are TRBV20-1 and TRBJ2-1; D gene uncertain. Trimming removed 6 bases from V and 5 bases from J, with 14 bases in between. The CDR3 totals 13 residues. Per the germline V gene, CDR1 is DFQATT and CDR2 is SNEGSKA (reference sequence). CDR3 in amino acids: CSANRRTDNEQFF. The CDR3 nucleotides are TGCAGTGCCAACCGACGGACCGACAATGAGCAGTTCTTC.

V and J are TRBV29-1 and TRBJ1-1; D is ambiguous. Looked up from germline, CDR1 is SQVTM and CDR2 is ANQGSEA. Trimming stripped 6 bases from V and 1 base from J, with 12 bases between. This CDR3 has 13 residues. This CDR3 reads CSVSEQWNTEAFF. In nucleotides, the CDR3 is TGCAGCGTCTCGGAGCAGTGGAACACTGAAGCTTTCTTT. The full variable domain, rest sourced from reference TRBV29-1 and TRBJ1-1, is SAVISQKPSRDICQRGTSLTIQCQVDSQVTMMFWYRQQPGQSLTLIATANQGSEATYESGFVIDKFPISRPNLTFSTLTVSNMSPEDSSIYLCSVSEQWNTEAFFGQGTRLTVV.

The J gene is TRBJ2-3, the V gene TRBV7-2, with 9 bases fitting TRBD2. The CDR3 loop spans 15 amino acids. V gave up 6 bases and J gave up 7 bases; unmatched junction bases: 11. Germline-derived CDR1 and CDR2 are SGHTA and FQGNSA. CDR3 sequence (DNA): TGTGCCAGCAGGTGGGCGGGGGGGACCCCTAATACGCAGTATTTT. Translated: CASRWAGGTPNTQYF.

A few counts support this clonotype. V and J are TRBV15 and TRBJ1-2; 9 bases match TRBD1. The V gene end was trimmed by 3 bases and the J gene end by 2 bases; junction bases not matched to a gene: 4. The CDR3 length is 15 residues. Germline assignment: CDR1 LNHNV and CDR2 YYDKDF (reference sequence). CDR3 protein: CATSREDRGNYGYTF. For the CDR3, the DNA is TGTGCCACCAGCAGGGAGGACAGGGGAAACTATGGCTACACCTTC. The full variable domain, in which reference TRBV15 and TRBJ1-2 provide the parts outside the CDR3, is DAMVIQNPRYQVTQFGKPVTLSCSQTLNHNVMYWYQQKSSQAPKLLFHYYDKDFNNEADTPDNFQSRRPNTSFCFLDIRSPGLGDTAMYLCATSREDRGNYGYTFGSGTRLTVV.

The chain joins TRBV20-1 to TRBJ1-4, with 8 bases aligning to TRBD1. J gave up 5 bases and V 6 bases, and 5 bases lay outside the gene matches. Germline V lookup: CDR1 DFQATT, CDR2 SNEGSKA (reference sequence). The length of the CDR3 is 13 residues. The CDR3 nucleotides are TGCAGTGCAAGGCACAGGGGGAATGAAAAACTGTTTTTT. Translation gives CSARHRGNEKLFF.

J is TRBJ2-2 and V is TRBV20-1; no clear D. V shed 1 base and J shed 6 bases, with 15 bases lying between them. CDR1 is DFQATT and CDR2 is SNEGSKA in the germline V gene (reference sequence). The CDR3 runs to 15 residues. The CDR3 bases are TGCAGTGCTAGAGGGGCGATTCACGGGTCCGGGGAGCTGTTTTTT. As protein: CSARGAIHGSGELFF.

This clonotype was recorded many times. The V call is TRBV10-2, the J call TRBJ2-7; the match to TRBD1 covers 8 bases. V lost 2 bases to trimming and J lost 2 bases; unmatched junction nucleotides: 5. The germline gives CDR1 WSHSY, CDR2 SAAADI. The CDR3 runs 15 residues. This CDR3 reads CASSEPGQAPYEQYV. The DNA of the CDR3 is TGCGCCAGCAGTGAGCCGGGACAGGCCCCCTACGAGCAGTACGTC.

The sample holds a few counts of this clonotype. The rearrangement joins TRBV29-1 to TRBJ2-5; the match to TRBD2 covers 11 bases. CDR3 length equals 13 residues. V gave up 7 bases and J gave up 3 bases; unmatched junction bases: 4. From germline, CDR1 is SQVTM and CDR2 ANQGSEA. CDR3 residues: CSALLAGEETQYF. In nucleotides, the CDR3 is TGCAGCGCGCTACTAGCGGGGGAAGAGACCCAGTACTTC.

The genes are TRBV13 and TRBJ2-1, with D unclear. The V end lost 5 bases, the J end lost 8 bases, and 7 bases lay between the germline ends. Germline loops: CDR1 PRHDT, CDR2 FYEKMQ (reference sequence). The CDR3 has 11 amino acids. The CDR3 nucleotides are TGTGCCAGCAGCGAGTACGATGAGCAGTTCTTC. It codes for CASSEYDEQFF. The full variable domain, in which reference TRBV13 and TRBJ2-1 provide the parts outside the CDR3, is AAGVIQSPRHLIKEKRETATLKCYPIPRHDTVYWYQQGPGQDPQFLISFYEKMQSDKGSIPDRFSAQQFSDYHSELNMSSLELGDSALYFCASSEYDEQFFGPGTRLTVL.

Comments on this clonotype: An end of the junction does not agree with germline; a read error may underlie this. The CDR3 is CASSVAGGIGTDTQYF. The CDR3 coding sequence is TGTGCCAGCAGTGTAGCCGGGGGGATCGGCACAGATACGCAGTATTTT. The chain joins TRBV9 to TRBJ2-3, with 7 positions matching TRBD2. The CDR3 length is 16 residues. The germline V gene has CDR1 SGDLS and CDR2 YYNGEE.

The chain employs TRBV11-2 and TRBJ2-7; 8 bases fit TRBD1. CDR3 size: 14 residues. J gave up 1 base and V 6 bases, and 5 bases lay outside the gene matches. Germline CDR1 SGHAT, CDR2 FQNNGV. The DNA of the CDR3 is TGTGCCAGCAGACAATGGACAGGGTCCTACGAGCAGTACTTC. Translation gives CASRQWTGSYEQYF.